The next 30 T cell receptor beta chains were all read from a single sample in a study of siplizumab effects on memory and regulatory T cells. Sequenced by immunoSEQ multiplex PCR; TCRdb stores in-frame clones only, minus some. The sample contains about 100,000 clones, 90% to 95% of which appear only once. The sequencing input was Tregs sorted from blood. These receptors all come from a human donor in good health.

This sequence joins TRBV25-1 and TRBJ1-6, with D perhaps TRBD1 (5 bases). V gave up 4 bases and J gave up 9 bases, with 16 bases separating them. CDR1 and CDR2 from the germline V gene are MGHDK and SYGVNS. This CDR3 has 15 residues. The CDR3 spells CASSGVQGRVSPLHF. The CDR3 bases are TGTGCCAGCAGTGGGGTCCAGGGTCGGGTTTCACCCCTCCACTTT. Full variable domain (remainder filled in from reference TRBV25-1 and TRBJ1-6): EADIYQTPRYLVIGTGKKITLECSQTMGHDKMYWYQQDPGMELHLIHYSYGVNSTEKGDLSSESTVSRIRTEHFPLTLESARPSHTSQYLCASSGVQGRVSPLHFGNGTRLTVT.

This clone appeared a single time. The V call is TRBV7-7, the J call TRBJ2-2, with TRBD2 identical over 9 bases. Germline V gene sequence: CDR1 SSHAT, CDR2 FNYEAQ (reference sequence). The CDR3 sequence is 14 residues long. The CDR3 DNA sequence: TGTGCGGATAGCGGGAGATGGGACACCGGGGAGCTGTTTTTT. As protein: CADSGRWDTGELFF.

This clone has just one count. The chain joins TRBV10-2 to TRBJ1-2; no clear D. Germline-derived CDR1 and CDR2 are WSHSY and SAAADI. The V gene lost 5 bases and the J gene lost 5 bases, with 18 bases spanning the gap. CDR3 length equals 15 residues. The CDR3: CASSSDWRAPYGYTF. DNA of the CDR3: TGCGCCAGCAGTTCTGACTGGCGAGCACCTTATGGCTACACCTTC.

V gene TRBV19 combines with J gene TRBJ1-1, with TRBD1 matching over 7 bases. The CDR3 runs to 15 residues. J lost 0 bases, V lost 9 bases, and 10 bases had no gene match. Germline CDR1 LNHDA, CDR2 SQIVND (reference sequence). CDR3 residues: CARDRDRSLNTEAFF. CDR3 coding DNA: TGTGCCAGAGACAGGGACAGAAGTTTGAACACTGAAGCTTTCTTT.

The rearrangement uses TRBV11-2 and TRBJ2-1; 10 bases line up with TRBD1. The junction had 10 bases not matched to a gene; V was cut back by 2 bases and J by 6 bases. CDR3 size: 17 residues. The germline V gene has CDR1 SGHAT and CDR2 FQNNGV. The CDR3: CASSLTMGQGFGNEQFF. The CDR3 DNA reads TGTGCCAGCAGCTTAACGATGGGACAGGGGTTTGGCAATGAGCAGTTCTTC.

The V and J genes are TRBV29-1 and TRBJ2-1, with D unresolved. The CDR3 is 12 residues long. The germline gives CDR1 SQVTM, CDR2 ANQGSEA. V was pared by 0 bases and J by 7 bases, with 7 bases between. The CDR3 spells CSVEDLVNEQFF. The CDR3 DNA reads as TGCAGCGTTGAAGATCTAGTGAATGAGCAGTTCTTC.

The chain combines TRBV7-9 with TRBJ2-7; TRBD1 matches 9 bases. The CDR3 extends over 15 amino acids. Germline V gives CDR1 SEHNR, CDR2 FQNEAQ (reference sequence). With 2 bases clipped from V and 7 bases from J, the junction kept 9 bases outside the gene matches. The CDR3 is CASSLSGQGMEEQYF. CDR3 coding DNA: TGTGCCAGCAGCTTATCCGGACAGGGGATGGAGGAGCAGTACTTC.

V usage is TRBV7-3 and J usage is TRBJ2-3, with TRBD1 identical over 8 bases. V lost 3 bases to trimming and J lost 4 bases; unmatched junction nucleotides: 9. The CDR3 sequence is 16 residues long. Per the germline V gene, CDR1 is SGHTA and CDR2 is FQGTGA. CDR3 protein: CASSLTTGALSDTQYF. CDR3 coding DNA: TGTGCCAGCAGCTTGACGACAGGGGCGTTATCAGATACGCAGTATTTT.

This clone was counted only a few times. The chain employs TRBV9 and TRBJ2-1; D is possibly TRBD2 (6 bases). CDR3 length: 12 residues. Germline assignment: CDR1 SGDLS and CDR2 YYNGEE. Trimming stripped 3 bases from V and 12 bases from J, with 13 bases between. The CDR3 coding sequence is TGTGCCAGCAGCGCCGGGACTTCACCGCAGTTCTTC. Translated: CASSAGTSPQFF.

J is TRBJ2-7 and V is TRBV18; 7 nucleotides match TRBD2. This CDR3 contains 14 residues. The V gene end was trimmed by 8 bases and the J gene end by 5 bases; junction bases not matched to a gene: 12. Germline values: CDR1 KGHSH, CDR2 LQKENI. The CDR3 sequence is CASKNLAGDDEQYF. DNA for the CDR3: TGTGCCAGCAAAAACTTAGCGGGTGACGACGAGCAGTACTTC.

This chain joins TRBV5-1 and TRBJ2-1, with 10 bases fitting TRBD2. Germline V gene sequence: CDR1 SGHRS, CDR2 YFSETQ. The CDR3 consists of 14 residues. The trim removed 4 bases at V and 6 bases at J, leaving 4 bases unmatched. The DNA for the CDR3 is TGCGCCAGCAGCCACGGACTAGCGGTCAATGAGCAGTTCTTC. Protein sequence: CASSHGLAVNEQFF.

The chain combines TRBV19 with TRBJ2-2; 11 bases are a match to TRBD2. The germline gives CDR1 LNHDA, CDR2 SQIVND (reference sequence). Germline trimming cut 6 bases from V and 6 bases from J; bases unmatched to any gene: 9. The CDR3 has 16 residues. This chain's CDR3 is CASRIPLAGVAGELFF. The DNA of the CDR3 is TGTGCCAGTAGAATACCACTAGCGGGAGTTGCCGGGGAGCTGTTTTTT.

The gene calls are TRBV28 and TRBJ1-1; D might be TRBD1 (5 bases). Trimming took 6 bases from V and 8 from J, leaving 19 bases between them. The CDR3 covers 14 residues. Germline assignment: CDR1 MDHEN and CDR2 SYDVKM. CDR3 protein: CASSLPPGTQEAFF. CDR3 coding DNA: TGTGCCAGCAGCCTCCCCCCAGGGACCCAGGAAGCTTTCTTT.

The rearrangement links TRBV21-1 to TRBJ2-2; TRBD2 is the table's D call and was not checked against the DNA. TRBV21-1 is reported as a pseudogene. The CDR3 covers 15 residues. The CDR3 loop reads CASSEWERSPGELFF. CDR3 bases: TGTGCCAGCAGTGAGTGGGAGCGGAGCCCCGGGGAGCTGTTTTTT.

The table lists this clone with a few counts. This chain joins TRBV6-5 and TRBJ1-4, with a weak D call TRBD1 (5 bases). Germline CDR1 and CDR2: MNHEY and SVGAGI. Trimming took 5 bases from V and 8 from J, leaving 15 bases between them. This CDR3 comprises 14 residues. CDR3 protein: CASSVGLLAEKLFF. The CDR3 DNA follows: TGTGCCAGCAGTGTGGGGCTGTTGGCCGAAAAACTGTTTTTT.

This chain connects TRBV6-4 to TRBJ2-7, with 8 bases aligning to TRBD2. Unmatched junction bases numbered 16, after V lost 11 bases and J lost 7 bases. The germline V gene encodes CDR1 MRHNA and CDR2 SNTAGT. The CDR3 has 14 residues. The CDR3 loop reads CASGDPGGPTEQYF. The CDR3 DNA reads TGTGCCTCCGGGGATCCGGGAGGGCCAACGGAGCAGTACTTC.

In DNA, the CDR3 is TGTGCCAGCAGTCAATTCACTGGGGGCCCCCTGAACACTGAAGCTTTCTTT. It specifies CASSQFTGGPLNTEAFF. The chain uses TRBV14 and TRBJ1-1; the D gene is possibly TRBD1 (6 bases). V shed 6 bases and J shed 0 bases, with 20 bases lying between them. CDR3 length equals 17 residues. Per the germline V gene, CDR1 is SGHDN and CDR2 is FVKESK.

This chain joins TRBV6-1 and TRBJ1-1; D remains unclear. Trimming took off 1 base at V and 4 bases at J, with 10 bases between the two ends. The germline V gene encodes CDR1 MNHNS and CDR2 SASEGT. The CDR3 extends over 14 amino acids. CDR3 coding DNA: TGTGCCAGCAGTGAAGAGAAGCGGGCCACTGAAGCTTTCTTT. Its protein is CASSEEKRATEAFF.

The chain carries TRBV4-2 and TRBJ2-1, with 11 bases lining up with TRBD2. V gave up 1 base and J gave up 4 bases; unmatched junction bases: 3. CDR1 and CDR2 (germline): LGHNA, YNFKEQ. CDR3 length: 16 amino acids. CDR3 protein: CASSQVTSGSYNEQFF. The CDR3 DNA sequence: TGTGCCAGCAGCCAAGTTACTAGCGGGAGTTACAATGAGCAGTTCTTC.

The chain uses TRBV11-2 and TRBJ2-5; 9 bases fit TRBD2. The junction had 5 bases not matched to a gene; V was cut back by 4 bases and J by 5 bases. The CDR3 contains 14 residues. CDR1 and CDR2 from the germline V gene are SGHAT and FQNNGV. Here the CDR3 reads CASSSTAGGETQYF. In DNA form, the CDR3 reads TGTGCCAGCAGCTCGACGGCGGGGGGGGAGACCCAGTACTTC. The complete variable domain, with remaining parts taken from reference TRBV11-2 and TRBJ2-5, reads EAGVAQSPRYKIIEKRQSVAFWCNPISGHATLYWYQQILGQGPKLLIQFQNNGVVDDSQLPKDRFSAERLKGVDSTLKIQPAKLEDSAVYLCASSSTAGGETQYFGPGTRLLVL.

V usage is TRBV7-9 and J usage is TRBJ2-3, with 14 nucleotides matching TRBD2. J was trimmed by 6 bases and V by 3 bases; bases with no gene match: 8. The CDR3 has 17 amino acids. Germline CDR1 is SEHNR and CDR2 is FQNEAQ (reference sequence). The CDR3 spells CASSFGTSGRGADTQYF. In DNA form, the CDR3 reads TGTGCCAGCAGCTTTGGGACTAGCGGGAGAGGAGCGGATACGCAGTATTTT.

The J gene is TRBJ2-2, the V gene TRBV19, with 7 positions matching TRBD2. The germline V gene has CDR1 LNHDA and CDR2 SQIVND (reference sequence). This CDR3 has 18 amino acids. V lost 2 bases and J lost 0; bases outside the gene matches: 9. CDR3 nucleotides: TGTGCCAGTAGTATACGATGGGGCCGGGGGGCGAACACCGGGGAGCTGTTTTTT. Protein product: CASSIRWGRGANTGELFF. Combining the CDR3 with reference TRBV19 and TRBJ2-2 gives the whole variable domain DGGITQSPKYLFRKEGQNVTLSCEQNLNHDAMYWYRQDPGQGLRLIYYSQIVNDFQKGDIAEGYSVSREKKESFPLTVTSAQKNPTAFYLCASSIRWGRGANTGELFFGEGSRLTVL.

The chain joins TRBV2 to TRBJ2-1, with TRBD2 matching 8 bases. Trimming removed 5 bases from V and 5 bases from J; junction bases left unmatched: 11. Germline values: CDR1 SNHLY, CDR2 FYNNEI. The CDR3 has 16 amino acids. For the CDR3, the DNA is TGTGCCAGCAGTTACCGAGCGGGAGCGGGGGACAATGAGCAGTTCTTC. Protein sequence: CASSYRAGAGDNEQFF.

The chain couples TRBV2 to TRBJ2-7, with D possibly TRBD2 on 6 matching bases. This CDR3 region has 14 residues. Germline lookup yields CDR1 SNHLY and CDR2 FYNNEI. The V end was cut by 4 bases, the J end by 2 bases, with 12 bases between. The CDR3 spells CASSGPGAPYEQYF. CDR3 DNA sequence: TGTGCCAGCAGTGGACCGGGAGCGCCCTACGAGCAGTACTTC.

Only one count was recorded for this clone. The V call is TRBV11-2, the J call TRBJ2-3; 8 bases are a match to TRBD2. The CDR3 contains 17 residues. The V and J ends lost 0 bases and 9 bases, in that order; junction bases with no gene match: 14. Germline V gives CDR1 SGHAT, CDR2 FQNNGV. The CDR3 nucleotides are TGTGCCAGCAGCTTAGAGATAGCGGGGACGGTAAAATGGACGCAGTATTTT. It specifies CASSLEIAGTVKWTQYF.

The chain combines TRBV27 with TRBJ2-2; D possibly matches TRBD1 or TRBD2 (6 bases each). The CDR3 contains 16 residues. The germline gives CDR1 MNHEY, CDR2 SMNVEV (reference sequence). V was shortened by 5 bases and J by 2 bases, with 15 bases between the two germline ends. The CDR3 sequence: CASSGRGHINTGELFF. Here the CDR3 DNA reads TGTGCCAGCAGTGGGCGGGGACACATAAACACCGGGGAGCTGTTTTTT.

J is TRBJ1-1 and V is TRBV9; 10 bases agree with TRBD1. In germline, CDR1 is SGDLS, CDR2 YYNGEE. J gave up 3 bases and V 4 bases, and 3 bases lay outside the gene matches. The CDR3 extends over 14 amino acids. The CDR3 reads CASSFGQGDTEAFF. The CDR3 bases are TGTGCCAGCAGCTTCGGACAGGGGGACACTGAAGCTTTCTTT.

CDR3 coding DNA: TGTGCCAGTAGTATCAATAGCGGTAGCGTCGATACGCAGTATTTT. It translates to CASSINSGSVDTQYF. The chain links TRBV19 to TRBJ2-3; tentative D call: TRBD2 (6 bases). The CDR3 has 15 residues. V dropped 3 bases and J dropped 6 bases, with 16 bases sitting between them. The germline V gene encodes CDR1 LNHDA and CDR2 SQIVND (reference sequence).

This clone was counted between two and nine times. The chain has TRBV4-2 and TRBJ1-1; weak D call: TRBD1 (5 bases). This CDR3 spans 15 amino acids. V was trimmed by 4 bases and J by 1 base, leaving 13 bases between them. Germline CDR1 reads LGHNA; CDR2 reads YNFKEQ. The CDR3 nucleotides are TGTGCCAGCAGCCGTCTTGGGGGTGGGAACACTGAAGCTTTCTTT. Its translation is CASSRLGGGNTEAFF.

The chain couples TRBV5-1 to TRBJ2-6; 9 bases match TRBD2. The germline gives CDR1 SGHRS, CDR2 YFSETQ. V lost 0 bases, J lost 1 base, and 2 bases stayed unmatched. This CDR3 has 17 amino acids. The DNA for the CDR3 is TGCGCCAGCAGCTTGGAGGGACTAGCATCTGGGGCCAACGTCCTGACTTTC. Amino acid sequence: CASSLEGLASGANVLTF.